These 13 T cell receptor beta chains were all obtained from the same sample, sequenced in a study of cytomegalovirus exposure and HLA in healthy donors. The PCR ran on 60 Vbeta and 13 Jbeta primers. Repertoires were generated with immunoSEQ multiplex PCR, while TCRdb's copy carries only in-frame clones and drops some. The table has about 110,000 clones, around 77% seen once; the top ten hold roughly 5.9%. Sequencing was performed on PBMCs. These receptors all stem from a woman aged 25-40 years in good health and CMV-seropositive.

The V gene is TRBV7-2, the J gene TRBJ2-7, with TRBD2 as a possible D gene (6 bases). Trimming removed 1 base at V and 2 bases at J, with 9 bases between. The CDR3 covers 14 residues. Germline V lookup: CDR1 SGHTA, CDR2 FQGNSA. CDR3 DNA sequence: TGTGCCAGCAGCTTAGGCGGGGATACCTACGAGCAGTACTTC. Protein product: CASSLGGDTYEQYF.

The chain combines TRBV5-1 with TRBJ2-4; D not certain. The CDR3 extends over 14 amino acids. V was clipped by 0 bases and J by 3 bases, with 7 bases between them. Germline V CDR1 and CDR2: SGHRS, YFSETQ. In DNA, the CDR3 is TGCGCCAGCAGCTTGGCCGTCAGCAAAAACATTCAGTACTTC. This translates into CASSLAVSKNIQYF.

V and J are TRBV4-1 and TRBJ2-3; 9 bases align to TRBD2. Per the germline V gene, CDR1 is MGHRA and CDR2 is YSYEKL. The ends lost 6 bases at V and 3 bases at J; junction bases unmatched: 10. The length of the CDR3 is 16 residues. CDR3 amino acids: CASSKGASGVTDTQYF. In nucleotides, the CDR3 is TGCGCCAGCAGTAAAGGGGCTAGCGGGGTAACAGATACGCAGTATTTT.

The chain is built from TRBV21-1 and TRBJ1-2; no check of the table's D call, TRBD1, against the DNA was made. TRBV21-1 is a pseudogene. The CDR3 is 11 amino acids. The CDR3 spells CASIPGRADTF. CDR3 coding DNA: TGTGCCAGCATCCCGGGCAGGGCTGACACCTTC.

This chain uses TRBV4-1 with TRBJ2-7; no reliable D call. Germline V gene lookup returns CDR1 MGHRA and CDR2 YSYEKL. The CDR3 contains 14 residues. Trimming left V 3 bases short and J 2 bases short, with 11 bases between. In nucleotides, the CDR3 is TGCGCCAGCAGCCATGCGACTGGAACCTACGAGCAGTACTTC. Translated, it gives CASSHATGTYEQYF.

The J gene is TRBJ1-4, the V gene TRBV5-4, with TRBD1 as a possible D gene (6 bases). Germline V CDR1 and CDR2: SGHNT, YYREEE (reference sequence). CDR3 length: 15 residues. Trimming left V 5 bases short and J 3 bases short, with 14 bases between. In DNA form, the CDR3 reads TGTGCCAGCAGTAAAGAGGGGGGGGCTAATGAAAAACTGTTTTTT. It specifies CASSKEGGANEKLFF.

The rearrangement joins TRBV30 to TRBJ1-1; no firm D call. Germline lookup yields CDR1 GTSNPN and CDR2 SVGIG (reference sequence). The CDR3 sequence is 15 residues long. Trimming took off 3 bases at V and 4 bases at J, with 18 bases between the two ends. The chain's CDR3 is CAWRLNLGVSTEAFF. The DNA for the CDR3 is TGTGCCTGGAGGTTAAACCTGGGAGTTAGCACTGAAGCTTTCTTT.

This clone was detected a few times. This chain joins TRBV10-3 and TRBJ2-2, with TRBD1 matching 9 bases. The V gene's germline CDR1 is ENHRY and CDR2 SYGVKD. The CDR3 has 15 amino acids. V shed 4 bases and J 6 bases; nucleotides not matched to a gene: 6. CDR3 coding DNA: TGTGCCATCAGTGCCGGACAGGGGTTCGCCGGGGAGCTGTTTTTT. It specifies CAISAGQGFAGELFF.

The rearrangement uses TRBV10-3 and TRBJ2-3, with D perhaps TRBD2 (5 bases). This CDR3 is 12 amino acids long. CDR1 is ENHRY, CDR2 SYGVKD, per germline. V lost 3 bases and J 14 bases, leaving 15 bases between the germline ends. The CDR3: CAISDAGTVGYF. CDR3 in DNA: TGTGCCATCAGTGATGCGGGTACCGTCGGGTATTTT.

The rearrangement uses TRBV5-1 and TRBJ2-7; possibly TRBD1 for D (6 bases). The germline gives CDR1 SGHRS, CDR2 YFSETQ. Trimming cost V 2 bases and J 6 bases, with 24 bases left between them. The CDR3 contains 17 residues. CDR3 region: CASSFSDRTVLTAEQYF. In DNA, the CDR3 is TGCGCCAGCAGCTTTTCCGACCGGACAGTCCTGACCGCCGAGCAGTACTTC.

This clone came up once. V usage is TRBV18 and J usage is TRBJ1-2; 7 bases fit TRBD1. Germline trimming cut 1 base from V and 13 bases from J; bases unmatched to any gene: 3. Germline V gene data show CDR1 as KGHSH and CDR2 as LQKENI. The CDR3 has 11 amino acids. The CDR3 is CASSPLQGITF. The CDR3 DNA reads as TGTGCCAGCTCACCACTACAGGGGATCACCTTC.

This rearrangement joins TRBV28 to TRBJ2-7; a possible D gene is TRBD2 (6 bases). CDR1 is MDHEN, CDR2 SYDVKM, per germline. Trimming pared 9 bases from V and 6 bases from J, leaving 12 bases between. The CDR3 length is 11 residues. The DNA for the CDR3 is TGTGCCAGTTGTCGGGAGCTCGAGCAGTACTTC. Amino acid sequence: CASCRELEQYF. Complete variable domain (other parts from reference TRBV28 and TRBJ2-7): DVKVTQSSRYLVKRTGEKVFLECVQDMDHENMFWYRQDPGLGLRLIYFSYDVKMKEKGDIPEGYSVSREKKERFSLILESASTNQTSMYLCASCRELEQYFGPGTRLTVT.

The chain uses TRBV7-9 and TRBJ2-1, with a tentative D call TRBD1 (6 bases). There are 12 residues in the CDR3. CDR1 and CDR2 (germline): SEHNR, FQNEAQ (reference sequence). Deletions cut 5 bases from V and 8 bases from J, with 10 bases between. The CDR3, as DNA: TGTGCCAGCAGCGAACAGGGATATGAGCAGTTCTTC. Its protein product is CASSEQGYEQFF.